This passage covers 10 T cell receptor beta chains from one sample sequenced in a study of beta chain features in type 1 diabetes. Every bit of the isolated RNA underwent reverse transcription, so sequencing read expressed TCRB transcripts. Sequenced by immunoSEQ multiplex PCR; TCRdb stores in-frame clones only, minus some. The data hold about 150,000 clones, with about 9.2% observed a single time. Sequences were obtained from central memory CD4+ T cells from blood. Source of these receptors: a man younger than 35 in good health.

This clone was observed a handful of times. This chain joins TRBV7-2 and TRBJ2-1; 9 nucleotides line up with TRBD1. The germline gives CDR1 SGHTA, CDR2 FQGNSA. The CDR3 is 13 residues long. V was pared by 6 bases and J by 10 bases, with 7 bases of the junction left unmatched. CDR3 DNA: TGTGCCAGCAGACCACAGGGGGCAGGGGAGCAGTTCTTC. Its protein is CASRPQGAGEQFF.

This clone was counted between two and nine times. V gene TRBV7-3 combines with J gene TRBJ1-2; the D gene is possibly TRBD1 (6 bases). The CDR3 has 14 amino acids. Germline assignment: CDR1 SGHTA and CDR2 FQGTGA. Trimming stripped 0 bases from V and 4 bases from J, with 9 bases between. The CDR3 protein is CASSLTSDSYGYTF. As DNA, the CDR3 is TGTGCCAGCAGCTTAACATCGGACAGCTATGGCTACACCTTC.

The J gene is TRBJ1-1, the V gene TRBV5-1, with D possibly matching TRBD1 (6 bases). This CDR3 spans 15 amino acids. V lost 0 bases and J lost 1, with 10 bases in between. Looked up from germline, CDR1 is SGHRS and CDR2 is YFSETQ. CDR3 residues: CASSLARGRNTEAFF. For the CDR3, the DNA is TGCGCCAGCAGCTTGGCCAGGGGCCGGAACACTGAAGCTTTCTTT. The full variable domain, completed using reference TRBV5-1 and TRBJ1-1, is KAGVTQTPRYLIKTRGQQVTLSCSPISGHRSVSWYQQTPGQGLQFLFEYFSETQRNKGNFPGRFSGRQFSNSRSEMNVSTLELGDSALYLCASSLARGRNTEAFFGQGTRLTVV.

This clone was counted only a few times. The chain joins TRBV5-1 to TRBJ2-1; 10 bases fit TRBD1. Germline trimming cut 4 bases from V and 9 bases from J; bases unmatched to any gene: 19. The length of the CDR3 is 18 residues. Germline assignment: CDR1 SGHRS and CDR2 YFSETQ. The CDR3 reads CASSDNRQGAVGVIEQFF. As DNA, the CDR3 is TGCGCCAGCAGCGATAACCGACAGGGGGCGGTGGGAGTAATTGAGCAGTTCTTC.

The J gene is TRBJ1-5, the V gene TRBV27; a weak D match, TRBD1 (6 bases). V lost 8 bases to trimming and J lost 7 bases, with 15 bases between them. Germline V gene sequence: CDR1 MNHEY, CDR2 SMNVEV (reference sequence). The CDR3 runs 13 residues. The CDR3 DNA reads TGTGCCAGCGGCCTGGGGGCGAGACAGCCCCAGCATTTT. Protein: CASGLGARQPQHF.

There are a few counts of this clone. The J gene is TRBJ1-2, the V gene TRBV5-1; D possibly corresponds to TRBD1 (6 bases). The V gene lost 0 bases and the J gene lost 2 bases, with 11 bases spanning the gap. Germline loops: CDR1 SGHRS, CDR2 YFSETQ. The CDR3 spans 15 residues. CDR3: CASSLDDRRNYGYTF. The CDR3 nucleotides are TGCGCCAGCAGCTTGGACGACAGGCGAAACTATGGCTACACCTTC. The complete variable domain, with remaining parts taken from reference TRBV5-1 and TRBJ1-2, reads KAGVTQTPRYLIKTRGQQVTLSCSPISGHRSVSWYQQTPGQGLQFLFEYFSETQRNKGNFPGRFSGRQFSNSRSEMNVSTLELGDSALYLCASSLDDRRNYGYTFGSGTRLTVV.

The V gene is TRBV10-3, the J gene TRBJ1-1; D may be TRBD1 (5 bases). This CDR3 is 14 amino acids long. The germline gives CDR1 ENHRY, CDR2 SYGVKD. The germline V and J ends were trimmed by 0 bases and 4 bases, with 9 bases remaining between them. CDR3 loop: CAISESGGGTEAFF. The DNA for the CDR3 is TGTGCCATCAGTGAGTCTGGGGGAGGCACTGAAGCTTTCTTT.

This clone was seen at least ten times. V is TRBV13 and J is TRBJ2-7; TRBD1 agrees at 11 bases. The V gene's germline CDR1 is PRHDT and CDR2 FYEKMQ (reference sequence). The V and J ends lost 1 base and 4 bases, in that order; junction bases with no gene match: 3. The CDR3 runs to 15 residues. The CDR3 nucleotides read TGTGCCAGCAGCTTAGTGGGACAGGGGGTGTACGAGCAGTACTTC. Translating it yields CASSLVGQGVYEQYF.

At least ten counts were recorded for this clone. The DNA for the CDR3 is TGTGCCAGTCAATTGGAGGATACGCAGTATTTT. Protein product: CASQLEDTQYF. The V and J genes are TRBV5-6 and TRBJ2-3; D remains unclear. The CDR3 contains 11 residues. Trimming pared 8 bases from V and 6 bases from J, leaving 10 bases between. Germline assignment: CDR1 SGHDT and CDR2 YYEEEE.

This clone was seen more than once but under ten times. The gene calls are TRBV10-3 and TRBJ2-2, with 8 bases lining up with TRBD1. The length of the CDR3 is 13 residues. J lost 3 bases, V lost 11 bases, and 5 bases had no gene match. Per the germline V gene, CDR1 is ENHRY and CDR2 is SYGVKD. Here the CDR3 reads CAVWTGYTGELFF. In DNA, the CDR3 is TGTGCCGTCTGGACAGGGTACACCGGGGAGCTGTTTTTT.